This paragraph reports one T cell receptor beta chain. What it binds is not known. Researchers grouped second doses given at about 4 or about 12 weeks into one pool. The source of the sample is a study of T cell responses to AZD1222 COVID-19 vaccine. Broader study findings: The study found vaccine-associated CD4 TCRs spanning spike, dominant at 160-218 and 743-854. Repertoire collection took place solely once the T cell response had peaked.

This table comes from immunoSEQ multiplex PCR, and its TCRdb copy is limited to in-frame clones, with some not included. This table has approximately 42,000 clones, approximately 88% appearing once. The CDR3 is made up of 14 amino acids. Looked up from germline, CDR1 is SGHVS and CDR2 is FQNEAQ. Trimming left V 5 bases short and J 9 bases short, with 17 bases between. Specimen: peripheral blood, collected 28 days after the second AZD1222 dose. This sequence joins TRBV7-8 and TRBJ1-5, with D possibly matching TRBD1 (5 bases). The sequence derives from an adult who received the AZD1222 COVID-19 vaccine. CDR3 bases: TGTGCCAGCAGCCCGGGGGGGGTCGCGAGGCCCCAGCATTTT. Translating gives CASSPGGVARPQHF.